This TCR beta chain originates from a study of blood T cell repertoires in COVID-19. Background on the study: Spain, Italy and the United States supplied samples that represented acute and convalescent COVID-19. From T cells, B-cell-depleted T cells, or PBMCs came the material, which was cDNA or gDNA.

The CDR3 is 13 residues long. With 4 bases removed from V and 3 bases from J, the gap between germline ends came to 10 bases. Germline values: CDR1 MGHDK, CDR2 SYGVNS. In the original processing: Researchers report that nucleated cell counts were estimated from reference gene primer amplification. TCRdb's copy holds only in-frame clones and misses some; the assay was immunoSEQ multiplex PCR. V, J and clone size derive from that table, while D and trimming were established from the DNA sequence. The table lists roughly 140,000 clones, 75% to 85% of them singletons. Sample: peripheral blood. The V gene is TRBV25-1, the J gene TRBJ2-7, with a tentative D call TRBD1 (5 bases). This TCR came from a man aged 65 to 85 who had recovered from COVID-19. The CDR3 here is CASSARQSYEQYF. As DNA, the CDR3 is TGTGCCAGCAGTGCCAGACAGAGCTACGAGCAGTACTTC.